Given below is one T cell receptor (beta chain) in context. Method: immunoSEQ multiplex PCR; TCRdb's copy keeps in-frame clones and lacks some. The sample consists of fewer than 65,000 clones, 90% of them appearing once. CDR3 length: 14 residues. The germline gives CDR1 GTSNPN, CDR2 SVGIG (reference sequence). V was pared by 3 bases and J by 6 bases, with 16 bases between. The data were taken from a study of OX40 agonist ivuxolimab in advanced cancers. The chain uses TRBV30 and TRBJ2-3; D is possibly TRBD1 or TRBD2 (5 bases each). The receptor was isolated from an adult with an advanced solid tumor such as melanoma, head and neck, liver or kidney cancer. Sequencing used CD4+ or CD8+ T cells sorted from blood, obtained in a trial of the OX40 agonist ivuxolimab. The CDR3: CAWSRAVRGDTQYF. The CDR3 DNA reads TGTGCCTGGAGCAGGGCGGTCCGCGGGGATACGCAGTATTTT.